These 10 T cell receptor beta chains originate from one sample sequenced in a study of siplizumab effects on memory and regulatory T cells. Assay: immunoSEQ multiplex PCR; the TCRdb copy retains only in-frame clones and omits some. Of more than 85,000 clones in the sample, about 90% were seen once. The sequencing input was Tregs sorted from blood. These receptors were obtained from a human donor in good health.

This clone occurred a few times. The CDR3 coding sequence is TGTGCCTGGAGTGTACAGGGAACACAGCCCCAGCATTTT. Protein sequence: CAWSVQGTQPQHF. The chain joins TRBV30 to TRBJ1-5; D is perhaps TRBD1 (6 bases). The CDR3 is made up of 13 amino acids. V was shortened by 0 bases and J by 7 bases, with 10 bases between the two germline ends. CDR1 and CDR2 (germline): GTSNPN, SVGIG (reference sequence).

This chain uses TRBV9 with TRBJ2-7; D might be TRBD1 (5 bases). This CDR3 spans 15 amino acids. V was shortened by 0 bases and J by 5 bases, with 15 bases between the two germline ends. Germline-derived CDR1 and CDR2 are SGDLS and YYNGEE. The DNA of the CDR3 is TGTGCCAGCAGCGTAGACGTGGGGTCAGGGCACGAGCAGTACTTC. Residues: CASSVDVGSGHEQYF.

The CDR3 DNA reads TGTGCCAGCAGCTTTCCCCGCGCCCGTCCGCGGACCTCCTACAATGAGCAGTTCTTC. Its translation: CASSFPRARPRTSYNEQFF. The V call is TRBV7-9, the J call TRBJ2-1; D is unclear. The V gene lost 3 bases and the J gene lost 0 bases, with 21 bases spanning the gap. The V gene's germline CDR1 is SEHNR and CDR2 FQNEAQ (reference sequence). The CDR3 sequence is 19 residues long.

This chain joins TRBV6-6 and TRBJ1-5, with a possible D match to TRBD1 (6 bases). Deletions cut 11 bases from V and 3 bases from J, with 17 bases between. This CDR3 spans 14 amino acids. CDR1 MNHNY and CDR2 SVGAGI come from the germline V gene (reference sequence). CDR3 in amino acids: CASAGAGLNQPQHF. For the CDR3, the DNA is TGTGCCTCTGCGGGGGCGGGCCTCAATCAGCCCCAGCATTTT.

The rearrangement links TRBV19 to TRBJ2-1, with TRBD2 identical over 14 bases. Per the germline V gene, CDR1 is LNHDA and CDR2 is SQIVND (reference sequence). Trimming at V came to 4 bases and at J to 6 bases, leaving 14 bases not matched to a gene. The CDR3 contains 19 residues. Here the CDR3 DNA reads TGTGCCAGTAGTAAAAGACTAGCGGGAGGGCTGGTTGGGGGCAATGAGCAGTTCTTC. Translated, it gives CASSKRLAGGLVGGNEQFF.

This sequence joins TRBV6-4 and TRBJ1-1; 7 nucleotides line up with TRBD1. The CDR3 contains 14 residues. V lost 5 bases, J lost 4 bases, and 7 bases stayed unmatched. In germline, CDR1 is MRHNA, CDR2 SNTAGT. CDR3 sequence (DNA): TGTGCCAGCAGTTTAACAGGGGAGGCCACTGAAGCTTTCTTT. This translates into CASSLTGEATEAFF.

This chain links TRBV21-1 with TRBJ2-2; the table calls TRBD1, which could not be checked here. TRBV21-1 is a pseudogene. The length of the CDR3 is 15 residues. The CDR3 region is CASSSRRGDTGELFF. The CDR3 DNA reads as TGTGCCAGCAGCTCTCGCAGGGGGGACACCGGGGAGCTGTTTTTT.

This rearrangement joins TRBV5-1 to TRBJ1-5; TRBD1 matches at 10 bases. This CDR3 comprises 17 residues. The V segment lost 3 bases and the J segment 2 bases; nucleotides outside the gene matches: 8. CDR1 SGHRS and CDR2 YFSETQ come from the germline V gene. CDR3 loop: CASSYPGQGFGNQPQHF. CDR3 nucleotide sequence: TGCGCCAGCAGCTATCCGGGACAGGGGTTCGGCAATCAGCCCCAGCATTTT.

As to this clone: Other DNA sequences in this specimen translate into the identical CDR3. V and J are TRBV19 and TRBJ2-5; 8 nucleotides line up with TRBD1. The germline V gene encodes CDR1 LNHDA and CDR2 SQIVND (reference sequence). CDR3 length: 15 residues. V lost 3 bases to trimming and J lost 5 bases; unmatched junction nucleotides: 8. The CDR3 region is CASSIGQGALETQYF. The CDR3 bases are TGTGCCAGTAGTATTGGGCAGGGGGCGTTGGAGACCCAGTACTTC.

V usage is TRBV11-2 and J usage is TRBJ2-7; D perhaps matches TRBD2 (6 bases). With 5 bases removed from V and 7 bases from J, the gap between germline ends came to 21 bases. The CDR3 spans 15 residues. CDR1 and CDR2 (germline): SGHAT, FQNNGV. The CDR3, as DNA: TGTGCCAGCAGCCACCCCACCGGGAGTCGGAGTGAGCAGTACTTC. This codes for CASSHPTGSRSEQYF.